Listed below are T cell receptor beta chains from one sample, sequenced in a study of cytomegalovirus exposure and HLA in healthy donors. Some clones are missing from TCRdb's copy, which holds only in-frame ones; the method was immunoSEQ multiplex PCR. The sample gives around 110,000 clones, about 64% of which show up once; less than 3.5% is in the top ten. Sequencing was carried out using PBMCs. Receptors originate from a female donor in good health and CMV-seronegative. CDR3s include the opening cysteine and the closing phenylalanine or tryptophan. Fields, in order: J gene, D gene, V gene, clone size, CDR3 DNA, CDR3 protein. A D gene is named only where the DNA matches it firmly. The size of a clone is reported for some rows only, either as once, few or many, or as a class for expanded clones.

j_gene: TRBJ2-7; d_gene: TRBD1; v_gene: TRBV2; abundance: -; CDR3nt: TGTGCCAGCAGTGGGGACAGCCTCTACGAGCAGTACTTC; CDR3aa: CASSGDSLYEQYF
j_gene: TRBJ2-6; d_gene: -; v_gene: TRBV5-1; abundance: few; CDR3nt: TGCGCCAGCAGATTGGATGGTAGGCAGGGGATAGAGGGGGCCAACGTCCTGACTTTC; CDR3aa: CASRLDGRQGIEGANVLTF
j_gene: TRBJ1-5; d_gene: -; v_gene: TRBV15; abundance: few; CDR3nt: TGTGCCACCAGCAAAGTTGGCCAGGCCCCCAATCAGCCCCAGCATTTT; CDR3aa: CATSKVGQAPNQPQHF
j_gene: TRBJ1-1; d_gene: TRBD1; v_gene: TRBV6-6; abundance: -; CDR3nt: TGTGCCAGCAGACAGGGGGCGGATGGCACTGAAGCTTTCTTT; CDR3aa: CASRQGADGTEAFF
j_gene: TRBJ1-4; d_gene: -; v_gene: TRBV2; abundance: -; CDR3nt: TGTGCCAGCAGTGACAGCGTGCCTAATGAAAAACTGTTTTTT; CDR3aa: CASSDSVPNEKLFF
j_gene: TRBJ2-1; d_gene: -; v_gene: TRBV11-3; abundance: once; CDR3nt: TGTGCCAGCAGCTTGGCGGAGTACAATGAGCAGTTCTTC; CDR3aa: CASSLAEYNEQFF
j_gene: TRBJ2-7; d_gene: TRBD1; v_gene: TRBV29-1; abundance: -; CDR3nt: TGCAGCGCTGGGCGCGGGACAGGGGCCTACGAGCAGTACTTC; CDR3aa: CSAGRGTGAYEQYF
j_gene: TRBJ1-1; d_gene: -; v_gene: TRBV7-9; abundance: -; CDR3nt: TGTGCCAGCAGCCCCTGGGGTCCAGGGGATTTTCCTGAAGCTTTCTTT; CDR3aa: CASSPWGPGDFPEAFF
j_gene: TRBJ1-2; d_gene: -; v_gene: TRBV7-2; abundance: -; CDR3nt: TGTGCCAGCAGCCTCACTGGACAGAACTATGGCTACACCTTC; CDR3aa: CASSLTGQNYGYTF
j_gene: TRBJ2-1; d_gene: -; v_gene: TRBV6-4; abundance: -; CDR3nt: TGTGCCAGTGCAGCGGACCTCTACAATGAGCAGTTCTTC; CDR3aa: CASAADLYNEQFF
j_gene: TRBJ2-3; d_gene: TRBD2; v_gene: TRBV28; abundance: -; CDR3nt: TGTGCCAGCAGTCCCCCACTAGCGGGAGAGTTTACAGATACGCAGTATTTT; CDR3aa: CASSPPLAGEFTDTQYF
j_gene: TRBJ2-1; d_gene: TRBD2; v_gene: TRBV7-2; abundance: -; CDR3nt: TGTGCCAGCAGCCTCTTAGCGGGAGAGCAGTTCTTC; CDR3aa: CASSLLAGEQFF
j_gene: TRBJ2-5; d_gene: -; v_gene: TRBV2; abundance: -; CDR3nt: TGTGCCAGCAGCGCAAACAGGGAGGAGACCCAGTACTTC; CDR3aa: CASSANREETQYF
j_gene: TRBJ1-1; d_gene: -; v_gene: TRBV9; abundance: -; CDR3nt: TGTGCCAGCAGCTTAACCGGGAACACTGAAGCTTTCTTT; CDR3aa: CASSLTGNTEAFF
j_gene: TRBJ2-1; d_gene: TRBD2; v_gene: TRBV7-3; abundance: few; CDR3nt: TGTGCCAGCAGCTTGGGCGGGAGTATTAACGAGCAGTTCTTC; CDR3aa: CASSLGGSINEQFF
j_gene: TRBJ2-5; d_gene: -; v_gene: TRBV5-4; abundance: -; CDR3nt: TGTGCCAGCAGGACGGGGGAGACCCAGTACTTC; CDR3aa: CASRTGETQYF
j_gene: TRBJ1-2; d_gene: -; v_gene: TRBV6-1; abundance: -; CDR3nt: TGTGCCAGCAGTGAAGTGTACAGCTATGGCTACACCTTC; CDR3aa: CASSEVYSYGYTF
j_gene: TRBJ2-7; d_gene: TRBD2; v_gene: TRBV30; abundance: few; CDR3nt: TGTGCCTGGAGTGCCGTCGGGACTAGCCGTGCCTACGAGCAGTACTTC; CDR3aa: CAWSAVGTSRAYEQYF
j_gene: TRBJ2-7; d_gene: -; v_gene: TRBV19; abundance: few; CDR3nt: TGTGCCAGTAGTACTTCAGGGTTCAACGAGCAGTACTTC; CDR3aa: CASSTSGFNEQYF
j_gene: TRBJ1-2; d_gene: -; v_gene: TRBV5-1; abundance: -; CDR3nt: TGCGCCAGCAGCTTGGCATCCATAGCTAACTATGGCTACACCTTC; CDR3aa: CASSLASIANYGYTF
j_gene: TRBJ2-5; d_gene: TRBD2; v_gene: TRBV6-5; abundance: few; CDR3nt: TGTGCCAGCAGTCAATCTAGCGGAGAGACCCAGTACTTC; CDR3aa: CASSQSSGETQYF
j_gene: TRBJ2-2; d_gene: TRBD2; v_gene: TRBV27; abundance: once; CDR3nt: TGTGCCAGCAGTCCCCTACTAGCGGGAGTCGGGGAGCTGTTTTTT; CDR3aa: CASSPLLAGVGELFF
j_gene: TRBJ2-1; d_gene: -; v_gene: TRBV30; abundance: once; CDR3nt: TGTGCCTGGAGTTCGGGACACCTCTCCTACAATGAGCAGTTCTTC; CDR3aa: CAWSSGHLSYNEQFF
j_gene: TRBJ1-4; d_gene: -; v_gene: TRBV27; abundance: -; CDR3nt: TGTGCCAGCAGTTTAGGCGGCCCTGGGGAAAAACTGTTTTTT; CDR3aa: CASSLGGPGEKLFF
j_gene: TRBJ1-2; d_gene: TRBD1; v_gene: TRBV10-1; abundance: once; CDR3nt: TGCGCCAGCAGTGAACAAGGGGGCCCCGACTATGGCTACACCTTC; CDR3aa: CASSEQGGPDYGYTF
j_gene: TRBJ1-1; d_gene: -; v_gene: TRBV4-1; abundance: -; CDR3nt: TGCGCCAGCTCACAGGTTCTGGGCGAAGCTTTCTTT; CDR3aa: CASSQVLGEAFF
j_gene: TRBJ2-1; d_gene: TRBD1; v_gene: TRBV7-9; abundance: -; CDR3nt: TGTGCCAGCAGCCCCGCGGGGACAGGGGGCAATGAGCAGTTCTTC; CDR3aa: CASSPAGTGGNEQFF
j_gene: TRBJ2-2; d_gene: -; v_gene: TRBV7-8; abundance: -; CDR3nt: TGTGCCAGCAGCTTACGGGGAGCAACCGGGGAGCTGTTTTTT; CDR3aa: CASSLRGATGELFF
j_gene: TRBJ2-3; d_gene: TRBD2; v_gene: TRBV23-1; abundance: -; CDR3nt: TGCGCCAGCAGTCACCTCCCCGCGGGGGGCACAGATACGCAGTATTTT; CDR3aa: CASSHLPAGGTDTQYF
j_gene: TRBJ1-2; d_gene: -; v_gene: TRBV19; abundance: -; CDR3nt: TGTGCCAGTAGTATCCGCCCGAGGGTCGCCGTCTACACCTTC; CDR3aa: CASSIRPRVAVYTF
j_gene: TRBJ2-7; d_gene: -; v_gene: TRBV2; abundance: medium-sized; CDR3nt: TGTGCCAGCAGTAGCACAGATGCTTTCGAGCAGTACTTC; CDR3aa: CASSSTDAFEQYF
j_gene: TRBJ1-4; d_gene: -; v_gene: TRBV2; abundance: once; CDR3nt: TGTGCCAGCAGTGTTTACAGGGTTTCTTACAATGAAAAACTGTTTTTT; CDR3aa: CASSVYRVSYNEKLFF
j_gene: TRBJ2-2; d_gene: -; v_gene: TRBV7-2; abundance: -; CDR3nt: TGTGCCAGCAGCTTATTGGGGGGAGATACCGGGGAGCTGTTTTTT; CDR3aa: CASSLLGGDTGELFF
j_gene: TRBJ1-1; d_gene: -; v_gene: TRBV7-9; abundance: -; CDR3nt: TGTGCCAGCAGCCTATCTCTCACAGGGATGAACACTGAAGCTTTCTTT; CDR3aa: CASSLSLTGMNTEAFF
j_gene: TRBJ2-1; d_gene: -; v_gene: TRBV4-1; abundance: -; CDR3nt: TGCGCCAGCAGCACCCCTCCACGGACTCCGTCCGATGAGCAGTTCTTC; CDR3aa: CASSTPPRTPSDEQFF
j_gene: TRBJ2-6; d_gene: -; v_gene: TRBV30; abundance: few; CDR3nt: TGTGCCTGGAGCTGGGGCCGATCGCGGGGGGCCAACGTCCTGACTTTC; CDR3aa: CAWSWGRSRGANVLTF
j_gene: TRBJ2-1; d_gene: TRBD2; v_gene: TRBV27; abundance: -; CDR3nt: TGTGCCAGCAGTTTATCGACCCTAGCGGGACCCCTGGGCGATGAGCAGTTCTTC; CDR3aa: CASSLSTLAGPLGDEQFF
j_gene: TRBJ1-2; d_gene: TRBD1; v_gene: TRBV10-2; abundance: -; CDR3nt: TGCGCCAGCAGTGCCCGACAGGGAGAGGGCTACACCTTC; CDR3aa: CASSARQGEGYTF
j_gene: TRBJ1-1; d_gene: -; v_gene: TRBV7-9; abundance: -; CDR3nt: TGTGCCAGCAGCTTATCAGTGAACACTGAAGCTTTCTTT; CDR3aa: CASSLSVNTEAFF
j_gene: TRBJ1-4; d_gene: -; v_gene: TRBV30; abundance: -; CDR3nt: TGTGCCTGGAGTGTATCGGCTAATGAAAAACTGTTTTTT; CDR3aa: CAWSVSANEKLFF
j_gene: TRBJ2-1; d_gene: TRBD2; v_gene: TRBV4-2; abundance: -; CDR3nt: TGTGCCAGCAGCCTGACTAGCGGGAGGGCCCACAATGAGCAGTTCTTC; CDR3aa: CASSLTSGRAHNEQFF
j_gene: TRBJ2-6; d_gene: -; v_gene: TRBV6-5; abundance: once; CDR3nt: TGTGCCAGCAGTCTTTACAACTCTGGGGCCAACGTCCTGACTTTC; CDR3aa: CASSLYNSGANVLTF
j_gene: TRBJ2-3; d_gene: -; v_gene: TRBV4-2; abundance: -; CDR3nt: TGTGCCAGCAGCCAAGATTATCGGCGGAGCACAGATACGCAGTATTTT; CDR3aa: CASSQDYRRSTDTQYF
j_gene: TRBJ2-3; d_gene: -; v_gene: TRBV29-1; abundance: -; CDR3nt: TGCAGCGTTCTCCAGGGCACAGATACGCAGTATTTT; CDR3aa: CSVLQGTDTQYF
j_gene: TRBJ2-7; d_gene: TRBD2; v_gene: TRBV6-6; abundance: few; CDR3nt: TGTGCCAGCAGGGGGGGGTGGGGTTCTAGATCCGAGCAGTACTTC; CDR3aa: CASRGGWGSRSEQYF
j_gene: TRBJ1-1; d_gene: -; v_gene: TRBV6-6; abundance: -; CDR3nt: TGTGCCAGCAGCCGAACGGGAGGTATCAACACTGAAGCTTTCTTT; CDR3aa: CASSRTGGINTEAFF
j_gene: TRBJ1-2; d_gene: -; v_gene: TRBV25-1; abundance: -; CDR3nt: TGTGCCAGCAGTGAAGGCAGCTATGGCTACACCTTC; CDR3aa: CASSEGSYGYTF
j_gene: TRBJ2-3; d_gene: -; v_gene: TRBV7-3; abundance: once; CDR3nt: TGTGCCAGCAGCCAAGGGACTAGCACAGATACGCAGTATTTT; CDR3aa: CASSQGTSTDTQYF
j_gene: TRBJ1-1; d_gene: TRBD1; v_gene: TRBV6-5; abundance: -; CDR3nt: TGTGCCAGCAACCCCTCAGGGGGCACTGAAGCTTTCTTT; CDR3aa: CASNPSGGTEAFF